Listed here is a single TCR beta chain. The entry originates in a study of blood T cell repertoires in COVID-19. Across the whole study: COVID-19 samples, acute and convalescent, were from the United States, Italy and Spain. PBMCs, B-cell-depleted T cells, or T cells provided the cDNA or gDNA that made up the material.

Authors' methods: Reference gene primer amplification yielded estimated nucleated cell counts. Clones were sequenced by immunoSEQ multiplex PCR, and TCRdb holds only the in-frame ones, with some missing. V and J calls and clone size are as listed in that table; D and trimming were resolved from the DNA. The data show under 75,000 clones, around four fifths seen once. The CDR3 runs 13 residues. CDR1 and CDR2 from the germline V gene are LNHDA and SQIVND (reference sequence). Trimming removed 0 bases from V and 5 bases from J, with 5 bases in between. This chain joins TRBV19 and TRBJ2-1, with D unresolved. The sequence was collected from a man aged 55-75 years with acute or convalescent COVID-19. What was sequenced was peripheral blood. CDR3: CASSIERDNEQFF. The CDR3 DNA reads TGTGCCAGTAGTATAGAACGGGACAATGAGCAGTTCTTC. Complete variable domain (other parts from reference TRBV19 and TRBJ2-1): DGGITQSPKYLFRKEGQNVTLSCEQNLNHDAMYWYRQDPGQGLRLIYYSQIVNDFQKGDIAEGYSVSREKKESFPLTVTSAQKNPTAFYLCASSIERDNEQFFGPGTRLTVL.